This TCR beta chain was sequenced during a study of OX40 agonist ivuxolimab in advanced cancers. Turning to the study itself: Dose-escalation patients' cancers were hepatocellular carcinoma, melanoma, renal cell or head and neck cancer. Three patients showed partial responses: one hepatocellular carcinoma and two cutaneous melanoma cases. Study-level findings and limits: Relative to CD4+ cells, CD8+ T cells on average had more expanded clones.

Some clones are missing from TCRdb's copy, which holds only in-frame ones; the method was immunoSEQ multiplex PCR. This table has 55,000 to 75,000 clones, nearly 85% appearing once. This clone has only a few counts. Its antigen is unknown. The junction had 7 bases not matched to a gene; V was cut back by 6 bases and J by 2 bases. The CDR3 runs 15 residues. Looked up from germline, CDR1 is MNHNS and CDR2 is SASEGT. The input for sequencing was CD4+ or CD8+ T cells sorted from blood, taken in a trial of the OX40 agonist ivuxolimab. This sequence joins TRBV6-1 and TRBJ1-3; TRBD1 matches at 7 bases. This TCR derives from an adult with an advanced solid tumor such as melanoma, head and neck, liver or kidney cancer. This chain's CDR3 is CASRAHTGAGNTIYF. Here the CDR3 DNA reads TGTGCCAGCAGAGCACACACAGGGGCTGGAAACACCATATATTTT.